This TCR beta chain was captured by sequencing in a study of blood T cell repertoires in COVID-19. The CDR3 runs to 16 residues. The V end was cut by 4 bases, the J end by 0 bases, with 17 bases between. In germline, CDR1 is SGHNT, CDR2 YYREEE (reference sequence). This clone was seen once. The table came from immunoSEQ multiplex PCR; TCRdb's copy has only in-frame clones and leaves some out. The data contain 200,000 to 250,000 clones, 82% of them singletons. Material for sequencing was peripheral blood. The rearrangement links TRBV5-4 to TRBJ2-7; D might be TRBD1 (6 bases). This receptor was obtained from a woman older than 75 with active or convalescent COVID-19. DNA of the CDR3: TGTGCCAGCAGCCCGAGCTCATCACAGGGCTCCTACGAGCAGTACTTC. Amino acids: CASSPSSSQGSYEQYF.